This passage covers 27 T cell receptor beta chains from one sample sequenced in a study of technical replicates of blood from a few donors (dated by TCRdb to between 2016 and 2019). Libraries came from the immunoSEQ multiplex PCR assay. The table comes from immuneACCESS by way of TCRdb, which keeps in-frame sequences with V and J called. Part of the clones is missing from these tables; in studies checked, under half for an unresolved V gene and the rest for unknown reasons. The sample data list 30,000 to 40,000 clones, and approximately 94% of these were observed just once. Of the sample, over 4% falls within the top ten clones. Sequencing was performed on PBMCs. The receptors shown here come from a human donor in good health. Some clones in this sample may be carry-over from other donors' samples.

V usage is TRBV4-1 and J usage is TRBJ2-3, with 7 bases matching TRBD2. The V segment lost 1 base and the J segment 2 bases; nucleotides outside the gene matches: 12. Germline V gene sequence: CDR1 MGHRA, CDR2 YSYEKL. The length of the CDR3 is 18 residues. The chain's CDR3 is CASSQAPTSSGHTDTQYF. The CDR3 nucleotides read TGCGCCAGCAGCCAAGCCCCCACGTCTAGCGGACACACAGATACGCAGTATTTT.

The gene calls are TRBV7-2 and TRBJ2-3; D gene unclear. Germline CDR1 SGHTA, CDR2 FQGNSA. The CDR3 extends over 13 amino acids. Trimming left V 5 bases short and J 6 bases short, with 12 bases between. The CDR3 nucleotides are TGTGCCAGCAGCCCCCGGAGAAGGGATACGCAGTATTTT. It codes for CASSPRRRDTQYF.

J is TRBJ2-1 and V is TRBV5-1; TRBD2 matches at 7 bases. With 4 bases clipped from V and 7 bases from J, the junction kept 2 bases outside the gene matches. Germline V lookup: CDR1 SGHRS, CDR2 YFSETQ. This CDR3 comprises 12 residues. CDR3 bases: TGCGCCAGCAGCGGTAGCGGGAATGAGCAGTTCTTC. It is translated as CASSGSGNEQFF.

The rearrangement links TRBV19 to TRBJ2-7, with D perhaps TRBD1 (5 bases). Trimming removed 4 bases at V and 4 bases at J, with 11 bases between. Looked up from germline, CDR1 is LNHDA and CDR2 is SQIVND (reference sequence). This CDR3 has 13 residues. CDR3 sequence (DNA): TGTGCCAGTAGTAGTCGGCAGGGATACGAGCAGTACTTC. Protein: CASSSRQGYEQYF.

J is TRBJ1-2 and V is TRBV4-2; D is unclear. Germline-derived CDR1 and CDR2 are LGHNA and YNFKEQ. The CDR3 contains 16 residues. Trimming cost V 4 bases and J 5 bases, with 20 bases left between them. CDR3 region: CASSPRQDAGGYGYTF. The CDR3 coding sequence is TGTGCCAGCAGCCCAAGGCAGGACGCGGGAGGGTATGGCTACACCTTC.

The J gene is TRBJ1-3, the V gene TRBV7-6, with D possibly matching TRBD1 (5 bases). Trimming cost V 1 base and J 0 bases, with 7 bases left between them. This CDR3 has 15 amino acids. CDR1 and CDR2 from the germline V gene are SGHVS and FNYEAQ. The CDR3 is CASSLVGASGNTIYF. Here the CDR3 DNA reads TGTGCCAGCAGCTTAGTTGGGGCCTCTGGAAACACCATATATTTT. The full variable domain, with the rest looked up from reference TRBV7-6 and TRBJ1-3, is GAGVSQSPRYKVTKRGQDVALRCDPISGHVSLYWYRQALGQGPEFLTYFNYEAQQDKSGLPNDRFSAERPEGSISTLTIQRTEQRDSAMYRCASSLVGASGNTIYFGEGSWLTVV.

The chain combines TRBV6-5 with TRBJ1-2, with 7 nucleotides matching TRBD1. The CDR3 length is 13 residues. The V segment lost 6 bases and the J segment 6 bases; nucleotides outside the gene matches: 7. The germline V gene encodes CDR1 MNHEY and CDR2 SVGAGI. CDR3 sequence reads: CASSSTGTDGYTF. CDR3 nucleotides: TGTGCCAGCAGCTCAACCGGGACAGATGGCTACACCTTC.

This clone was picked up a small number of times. CDR3 amino acids: CAISDGESYEQYF. CDR3 nucleotides: TGTGCCATCAGTGATGGGGAGTCCTACGAGCAGTACTTC. This chain connects TRBV10-3 to TRBJ2-7; D might be TRBD2 (5 bases). CDR3 length: 13 residues. Trimming took off 3 bases at V and 1 base at J, with 7 bases between the two ends. The germline V gene encodes CDR1 ENHRY and CDR2 SYGVKD.

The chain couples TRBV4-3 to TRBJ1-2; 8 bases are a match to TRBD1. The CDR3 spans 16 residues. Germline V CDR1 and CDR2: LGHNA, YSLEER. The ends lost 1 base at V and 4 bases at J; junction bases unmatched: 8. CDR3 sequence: CASSQATGAILYGYTF. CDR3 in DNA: TGCGCCAGCAGCCAAGCGACAGGGGCTATCCTCTATGGCTACACCTTC.

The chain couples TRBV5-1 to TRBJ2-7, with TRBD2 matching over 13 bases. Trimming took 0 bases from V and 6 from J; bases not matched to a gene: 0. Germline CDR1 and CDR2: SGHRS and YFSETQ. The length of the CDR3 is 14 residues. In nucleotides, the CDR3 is TGCGCCAGCAGCTTGGGGACTAGCGGGAGCGAGCAGTACTTC. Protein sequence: CASSLGTSGSEQYF.

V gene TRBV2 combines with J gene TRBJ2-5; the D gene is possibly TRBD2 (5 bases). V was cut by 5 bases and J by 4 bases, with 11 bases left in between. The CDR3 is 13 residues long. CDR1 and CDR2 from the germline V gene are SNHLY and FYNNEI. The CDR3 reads CASSTGVGETQYF. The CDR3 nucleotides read TGTGCCAGCAGTACCGGGGTAGGAGAGACCCAGTACTTC.

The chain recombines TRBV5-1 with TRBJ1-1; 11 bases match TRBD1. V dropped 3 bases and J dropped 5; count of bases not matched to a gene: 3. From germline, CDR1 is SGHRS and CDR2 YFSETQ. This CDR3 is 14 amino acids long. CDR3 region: CASSSGQGGTEAFF. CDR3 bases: TGCGCCAGCAGCTCGGGACAGGGGGGGACTGAAGCTTTCTTT.

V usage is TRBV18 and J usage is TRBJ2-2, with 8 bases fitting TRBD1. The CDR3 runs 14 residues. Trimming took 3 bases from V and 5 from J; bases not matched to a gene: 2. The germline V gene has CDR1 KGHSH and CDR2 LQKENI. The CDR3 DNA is TGTGCCAGCTCACCGAGACAGGGGACCGGGGAGCTGTTTTTT. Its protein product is CASSPRQGTGELFF.

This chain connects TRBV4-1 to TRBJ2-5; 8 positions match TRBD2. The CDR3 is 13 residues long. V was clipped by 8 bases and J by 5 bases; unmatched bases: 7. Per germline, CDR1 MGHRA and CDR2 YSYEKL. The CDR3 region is CASSSGGYETQYF. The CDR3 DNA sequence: TGCGCCAGCTCCAGCGGGGGTTACGAGACCCAGTACTTC.

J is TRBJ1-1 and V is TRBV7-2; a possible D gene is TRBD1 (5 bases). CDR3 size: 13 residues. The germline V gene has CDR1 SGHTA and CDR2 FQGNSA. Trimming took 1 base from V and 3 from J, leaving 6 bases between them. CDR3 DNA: TGTGCCAGCAGCTTAGGACAGCACACTGAAGCTTTCTTT. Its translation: CASSLGQHTEAFF.

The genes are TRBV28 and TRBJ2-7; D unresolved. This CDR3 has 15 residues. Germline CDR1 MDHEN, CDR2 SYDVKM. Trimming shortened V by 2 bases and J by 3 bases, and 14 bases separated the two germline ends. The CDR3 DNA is TGTGCCAGCAGTTTAACAAGAGACGCGGACTACGAGCAGTACTTC. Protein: CASSLTRDADYEQYF. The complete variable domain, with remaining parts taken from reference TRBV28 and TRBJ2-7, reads DVKVTQSSRYLVKRTGEKVFLECVQDMDHENMFWYRQDPGLGLRLIYFSYDVKMKEKGDIPEGYSVSREKKERFSLILESASTNQTSMYLCASSLTRDADYEQYFGPGTRLTVT.

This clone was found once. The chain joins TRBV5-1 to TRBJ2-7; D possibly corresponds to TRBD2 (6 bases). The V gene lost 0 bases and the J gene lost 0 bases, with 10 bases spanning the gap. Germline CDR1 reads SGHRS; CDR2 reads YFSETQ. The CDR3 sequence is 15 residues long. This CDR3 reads CASSLVAANSYEQYF. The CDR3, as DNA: TGCGCCAGCAGCTTGGTAGCGGCAAACTCCTACGAGCAGTACTTC.

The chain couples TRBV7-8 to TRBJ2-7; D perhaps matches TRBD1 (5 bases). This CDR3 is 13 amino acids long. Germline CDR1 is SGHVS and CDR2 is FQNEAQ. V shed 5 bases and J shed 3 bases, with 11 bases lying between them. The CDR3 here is CASSQGFSYEQYF. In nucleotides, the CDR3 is TGTGCCAGCAGCCAGGGATTTAGCTACGAGCAGTACTTC.

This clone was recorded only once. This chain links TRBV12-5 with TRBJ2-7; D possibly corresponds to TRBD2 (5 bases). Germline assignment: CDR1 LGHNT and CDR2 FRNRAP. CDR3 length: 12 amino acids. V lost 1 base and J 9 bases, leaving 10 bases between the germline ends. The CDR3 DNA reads TGTGCTAGTGGTTTGGCGAGGGATGGGCAGTACTTC. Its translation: CASGLARDGQYF.

The DNA of the CDR3 is TGCGCCAGCAGCCAAGACAGGGTGAATGAAAAACTGTTTTTT. It yields the protein CASSQDRVNEKLFF. The genes are TRBV4-3 and TRBJ1-4, with D tentatively TRBD1 (5 bases). The CDR3 contains 14 residues. V lost 0 bases and J lost 5, with 7 bases in between. The V gene's germline CDR1 is LGHNA and CDR2 YSLEER.

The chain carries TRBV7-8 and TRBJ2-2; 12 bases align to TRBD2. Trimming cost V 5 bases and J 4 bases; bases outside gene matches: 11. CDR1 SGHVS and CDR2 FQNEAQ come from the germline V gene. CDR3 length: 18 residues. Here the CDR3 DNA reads TGTGCCAGCAGCCTTTGGGTCGCTAGCGGGGGGGGCACCGGGGAGCTGTTTTTT. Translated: CASSLWVASGGGTGELFF. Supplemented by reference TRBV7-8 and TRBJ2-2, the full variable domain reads GAGVSQSPRYKVAKRGQDVALRCDPISGHVSLFWYQQALGQGPEFLTYFQNEAQLDKSGLPSDRFFAERPEGSVSTLKIQRTQQEDSAVYLCASSLWVASGGGTGELFFGEGSRLTVL.

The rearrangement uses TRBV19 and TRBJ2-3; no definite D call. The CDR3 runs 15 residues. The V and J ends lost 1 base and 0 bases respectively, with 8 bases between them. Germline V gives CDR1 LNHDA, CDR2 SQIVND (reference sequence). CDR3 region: CASSIVPTSTDTQYF. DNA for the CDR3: TGTGCCAGTAGTATAGTTCCGACTAGCACAGATACGCAGTATTTT.

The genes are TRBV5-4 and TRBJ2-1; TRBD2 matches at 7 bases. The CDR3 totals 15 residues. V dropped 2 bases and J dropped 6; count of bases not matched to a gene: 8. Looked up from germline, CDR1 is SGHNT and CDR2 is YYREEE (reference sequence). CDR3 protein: CASSLPTSVGNEQFF. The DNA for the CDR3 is TGTGCCAGCAGCTTACCCACTAGCGTGGGCAATGAGCAGTTCTTC.

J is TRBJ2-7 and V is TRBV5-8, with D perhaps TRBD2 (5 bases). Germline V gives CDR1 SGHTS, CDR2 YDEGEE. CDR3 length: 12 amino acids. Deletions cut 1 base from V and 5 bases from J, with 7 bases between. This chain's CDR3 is CASSLWRDEQYF. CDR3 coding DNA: TGTGCCAGCAGCTTGTGGCGGGACGAGCAGTACTTC.

Here the CDR3 reads CASSPREGQGARTGELFF. In nucleotides, the CDR3 is TGTGCCAGCAGCCCACGGGAGGGACAGGGGGCTCGGACCGGGGAGCTGTTTTTT. The rearrangement uses TRBV7-7 and TRBJ2-2, with 12 bases identical to TRBD1. The trim removed 5 bases at V and 5 bases at J, leaving 12 bases unmatched. The CDR3 runs to 18 residues. Germline CDR1 SSHAT, CDR2 FNYEAQ (reference sequence).

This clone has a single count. CDR3 loop: CASSYAEGPNYGYTF. Here the CDR3 DNA reads TGTGCCAGCAGTTACGCGGAGGGGCCTAACTATGGCTACACCTTC. The rearrangement joins TRBV6-5 to TRBJ1-2, with D maybe TRBD1 (5 bases). Germline lookup yields CDR1 MNHEY and CDR2 SVGAGI. The CDR3 length is 15 residues. V was clipped by 2 bases and J by 0 bases, with 10 bases between them.

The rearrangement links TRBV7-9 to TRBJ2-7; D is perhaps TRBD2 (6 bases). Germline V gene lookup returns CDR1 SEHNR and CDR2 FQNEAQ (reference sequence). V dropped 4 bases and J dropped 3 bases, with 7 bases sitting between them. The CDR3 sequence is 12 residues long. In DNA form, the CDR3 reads TGTGCCAGCAGCTCGGGGGTCTACGAGCAGTACTTC. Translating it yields CASSSGVYEQYF. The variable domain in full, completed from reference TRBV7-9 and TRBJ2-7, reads DTGVSQNPRHKITKRGQNVTFRCDPISEHNRLYWYRQTLGQGPEFLTYFQNEAQLEKSRLLSDRFSAERPKGSFSTLEIQRTEQGDSAMYLCASSSGVYEQYFGPGTRLTVT.